What follows are 20 T cell receptor beta chains derived from one specimen sequenced in a study of blood T cells in healthy people across ages. Using a J-beta primer mix together with a sample-barcoded 5' primer, a second PCR was run for about 6 to 12 cycles. TCRdb reprocessed the 5' RACE reads via MiXCR and lists one record per CDR3 protein. The sample lists roughly 500,000 distinct CDR3 sequences, more than 20% occurring once. This sample was also put to use in a study of T cells of mothers and their children.

The sequencing sample was made of blood. Receptors were obtained from a boy younger than 18 in good health.

This clonotype was seen at least ten times. J is TRBJ2-5 and V is TRBV11-2, with D perhaps TRBD1 or TRBD2 (5 bases each). The V end was cut by 4 bases, the J end by 6 bases, with 18 bases between. Germline V CDR1 and CDR2: SGHAT, FQNNGV. This CDR3 comprises 15 residues. CDR3 coding DNA: TGTGCCAGCAGCTCCCTAGATCTGGGGGAACAGACCCAGTACTTC. Amino acids: CASSSLDLGEQTQYF.

This chain links TRBV19 with TRBJ2-1; 8 nucleotides agree with TRBD2. This CDR3 comprises 14 residues. The ends lost 5 bases at V and 6 bases at J; junction bases unmatched: 6. The V gene's germline CDR1 is LNHDA and CDR2 SQIVND (reference sequence). The CDR3 spells CASSDRGGFNEQFF. CDR3 bases: TGTGCCAGTAGTGACCGGGGGGGCTTCAATGAGCAGTTCTTC.

The rearrangement links TRBV18 to TRBJ2-5; D not resolved. Trimming stripped 0 bases from V and 1 base from J, with 6 bases between. CDR1 KGHSH and CDR2 LQKENI come from the germline V gene. CDR3 length: 14 residues. The CDR3 is CASSPPWLQETQYF. The CDR3 nucleotides read TGTGCCAGCTCACCACCGTGGCTCCAAGAGACCCAGTACTTC.

The V call is TRBV9, the J call TRBJ2-5, with 9 bases fitting TRBD2. V was pared by 0 bases and J by 5 bases, with 8 bases of the junction left unmatched. Germline CDR1 and CDR2: SGDLS and YYNGEE. This CDR3 has 16 residues. Written as DNA, the CDR3 is TGTGCCAGCAGCGTAGGGATAGCGGGAGAATTGGAGACCCAGTACTTC. Translating it yields CASSVGIAGELETQYF. The full variable domain, with the rest looked up from reference TRBV9 and TRBJ2-5, is DSGVTQTPKHLITATGQRVTLRCSPRSGDLSVYWYQQSLDQGLQFLIQYYNGEERAKGNILERFSAQQFPDLHSELNLSSLELGDSALYFCASSVGIAGELETQYFGPGTRLLVL.

Only one count was recorded for this clonotype. CDR3 sequence reads: CASSFGGNMNTEAFF. Here the CDR3 DNA reads TGTGCCAGCAGCTTCGGGGGCAACATGAACACTGAAGCTTTCTTT. The rearrangement links TRBV5-6 to TRBJ1-1; D is perhaps TRBD1 (6 bases). This CDR3 region has 15 residues. Trimming removed 2 bases at V and 0 bases at J, with 11 bases between. Germline-derived CDR1 and CDR2 are SGHDT and YYEEEE.

V and J are TRBV7-6 and TRBJ1-6; maybe TRBD1 (5 bases). Per the germline V gene, CDR1 is SGHVS and CDR2 is FNYEAQ. The CDR3 contains 17 residues. Trimming stripped 5 bases from V and 0 bases from J, with 14 bases between. CDR3 sequence (DNA): TGTGCCAGCAGCGAAGGGGTAGGGAGCTCCTATAATTCACCCCTCCACTTT. The encoded protein is CASSEGVGSSYNSPLHF.

The chain has TRBV2 and TRBJ2-1; D unclear. Germline V gives CDR1 SNHLY, CDR2 FYNNEI. Trimming left V 1 base short and J 9 bases short, with 13 bases between. The CDR3 has 14 residues. For the CDR3, the DNA is TGTGCCAGCAGTGAAGGGAAGGGCCTCTCTGAGCAGTTCTTC. It yields the protein CASSEGKGLSEQFF.

This clonotype was seen only a few times. V is TRBV10-1 and J is TRBJ2-4; no clear D. V was cut by 9 bases and J by 0 bases, with 15 bases left in between. The CDR3 loop spans 15 amino acids. Germline lookup yields CDR1 WNHNN and CDR2 SYGVQD (reference sequence). CDR3 DNA: TGCGCCAGTAAAATAGAAACCGCAGCCAAAAACATTCAGTACTTC. It yields the protein CASKIETAAKNIQYF.

This rearrangement joins TRBV7-3 to TRBJ2-3; no clear D gene. Germline CDR1 reads SGHTA; CDR2 reads FQGTGA. The V gene lost 6 bases and the J gene lost 2 bases, with 18 bases spanning the gap. CDR3 size: 16 residues. In DNA, the CDR3 is TGTGCCAGCAGTCGACTGTCCGGGTTCTTCACAGATACGCAGTATTTT. It codes for CASSRLSGFFTDTQYF.

This clonotype was observed a few times. The chain links TRBV11-2 to TRBJ2-6; 12 bases map to TRBD1. CDR3 length equals 21 residues. Germline values: CDR1 SGHAT, CDR2 FQNNGV. The trim removed 1 base at V and 4 bases at J, leaving 14 bases unmatched. This chain's CDR3 is CASSLVPHRDRGLLGANVLTF. CDR3 in DNA: TGTGCCAGCAGCTTAGTCCCTCACAGGGACAGGGGGCTCTTGGGGGCCAACGTCCTGACTTTC.

The genes are TRBV14 and TRBJ2-1; possibly TRBD2 for D (5 bases). The CDR3 is made up of 13 amino acids. In germline, CDR1 is SGHDN, CDR2 FVKESK. Trimming cost V 8 bases and J 4 bases, with 12 bases left between them. This chain's CDR3 is CASRPIAYNEQFF. The CDR3 DNA sequence: TGTGCCAGCCGCCCTATAGCGTACAATGAGCAGTTCTTC.

This clonotype was observed a few times. The chain uses TRBV28 and TRBJ2-1; no clear D. CDR1 and CDR2 (germline): MDHEN, SYDVKM. Trimming took off 6 bases at V and 2 bases at J, with 11 bases between the two ends. This CDR3 is built from 14 residues. The CDR3 bases are TGTGCCAGCAGCCTGCATGGGGCCTACAATGAGCAGTTCTTC. Translation gives CASSLHGAYNEQFF.

This clonotype was found a few times. V and J are TRBV4-1 and TRBJ1-5; a weak D match, TRBD1 (5 bases). This CDR3 is 15 amino acids long. The germline V gene encodes CDR1 MGHRA and CDR2 YSYEKL. The V and J ends lost 0 bases and 6 bases respectively, with 12 bases between them. The CDR3 is CASSQDGTAFQPQHF. CDR3 nucleotides: TGCGCCAGCAGCCAAGATGGGACCGCCTTTCAGCCCCAGCATTTT.

V and J are TRBV29-1 and TRBJ2-3; unclear D gene. Trimming removed 8 bases at V and 1 base at J, with 13 bases between. CDR3 size: 13 residues. Germline V gene lookup returns CDR1 SQVTM and CDR2 ANQGSEA. The CDR3 nucleotides are TGCAGCTCCCGCGGAGAGGGCACAGATACGCAGTATTTT. It codes for CSSRGEGTDTQYF.

This clonotype was seen a handful of times. This rearrangement joins TRBV20-1 to TRBJ2-7, with TRBD1 identical over 9 bases. This CDR3 spans 13 amino acids. Germline V lookup: CDR1 DFQATT, CDR2 SNEGSKA (reference sequence). Losses at the gene ends were 7 bases for V and 2 bases for J; bases not matched to a gene: 6. The CDR3 protein is CSVKGTGTYEQYF. The CDR3 bases are TGCAGTGTCAAAGGGACAGGGACCTACGAGCAGTACTTC.

The sample holds a few counts of this clonotype. The CDR3 region has the DNA TGTGCCAGCAGCCCACAAGGGCACAATGAGCAGTTCTTC. This encodes CASSPQGHNEQFF. V usage is TRBV7-2 and J usage is TRBJ2-1; no clear D gene. The CDR3 is 13 residues long. Germline CDR1 SGHTA, CDR2 FQGNSA. V was trimmed by 5 bases and J by 5 bases, leaving 10 bases between them.

Of note for this clonotype: Relative to the germline gene, one junction end is altered; a read error may explain this. This chain uses TRBV7-9 with TRBJ2-7; TRBD1 or TRBD2 may be the D gene (5 bases each). CDR3 length equals 14 residues. Germline V CDR1 and CDR2: SEHNR, FQNEAQ (reference sequence). Written as DNA, the CDR3 is TGTGCCAGCAGCACCGGGACGGAGTCCTCCGAGCAGTACTTC. This sequence encodes CASSTGTESSEQYF.

The table lists this clonotype with a few counts. The V and J genes are TRBV20-1 and TRBJ2-5, with D tentatively TRBD1 or TRBD2 (5 bases each). This CDR3 contains 15 residues. From germline, CDR1 is DFQATT and CDR2 SNEGSKA (reference sequence). Trimming stripped 5 bases from V and 3 bases from J, with 19 bases between. Here the CDR3 reads CSASLTGTLKETQYF. CDR3 DNA sequence: TGCAGTGCTTCACTCACCGGGACGCTGAAAGAGACCCAGTACTTC.

The chain carries TRBV10-3 and TRBJ2-1, with D perhaps TRBD1 (6 bases). Germline-derived CDR1 and CDR2 are ENHRY and SYGVKD. Trimming left V 3 bases short and J 9 bases short, with 18 bases between. The CDR3 is made up of 15 amino acids. For the CDR3, the DNA is TGTGCCATCAGTGATCCCCGCTTGGGGGCTAGTGAGCAGTTCTTC. This sequence encodes CAISDPRLGASEQFF.

This chain joins TRBV4-1 and TRBJ1-4; 8 bases are shared with TRBD1. This CDR3 comprises 16 residues. The ends lost 0 bases at V and 7 bases at J; junction bases unmatched: 7. Germline V gives CDR1 MGHRA, CDR2 YSYEKL. The CDR3 here is CASSQEPGGLGEKLFF. CDR3 bases: TGCGCCAGCAGCCAAGAACCAGGGGGCTTGGGTGAAAAACTGTTTTTT.